This T cell receptor (beta chain) emerged from a study of human thymus T cells. Study conclusions and caveats: In thymic and blood repertoires alike, V and J usage looked biased.

Assay: immunoSEQ multiplex PCR; the TCRdb copy retains only in-frame clones and omits some. The data show roughly 54,000 clones, with 94% seen just once and almost 6% held by the top ten. Samples came from healthy Finnish infants during open corrective cardiac surgery. Half of the eight donors gave roughly 0.5-1 mL blood during surgery. Genomic DNA was extracted from every available blood leukocyte. Concerning this clone itself: Its antigen is as yet unknown.

This CDR3 is built from 15 residues. V dropped 6 bases and J dropped 0; count of bases not matched to a gene: 3. Germline lookup yields CDR1 MDHEN and CDR2 SYDVKM. Sequences were obtained from blood. This clonotype was sampled from a boy under two years old with a congenital heart defect but otherwise immunologically healthy. The genes are TRBV28 and TRBJ2-1; 9 nucleotides match TRBD2. The CDR3 loop reads CASSSGGSSYNEQFF. The DNA for the CDR3 is TGTGCCAGCAGCAGCGGGGGGAGCTCCTACAATGAGCAGTTCTTC.